This T cell receptor (beta chain) was obtained from a study of T-cell reconstitution after alpha-beta-depleted transplantation in children. Study findings and constraints: There were reportedly several hundred expanded graft clones from which alpha-beta T cells came about two months after transplant. T-cell counts and diversity at one year following transplant were attributed mainly to newly produced T cells.

Unique molecular identifiers were built into the TCRbeta library. Each CDR3 protein gets one entry after TCRdb re-called the PCR reads with MiXCR. The table includes around 190,000 distinct CDR3 sequences, around 7% detected once. Trimming pared 0 bases from V and 3 bases from J, leaving 18 bases between. Germline V CDR1 and CDR2: LNHNV, YYDKDF (reference sequence). This CDR3 comprises 17 residues. Note on this clonotype: What it recognizes is unknown.

Source: PBMCs, taken before TCRalphabeta/CD19-depleted stem cell transplant. The chain recombines TRBV15 with TRBJ2-7; tentatively, D is TRBD1 or TRBD2 (6 bases each). This sequence originates from a boy younger than 10 with acute lymphoblastic leukemia, due to receive a stem cell transplant. The CDR3 DNA follows: TGTGCCACCAGCAGAGACCTCACAGGGAGGAAGAGCTACGAGCAGTACTTC. Protein: CATSRDLTGRKSYEQYF.